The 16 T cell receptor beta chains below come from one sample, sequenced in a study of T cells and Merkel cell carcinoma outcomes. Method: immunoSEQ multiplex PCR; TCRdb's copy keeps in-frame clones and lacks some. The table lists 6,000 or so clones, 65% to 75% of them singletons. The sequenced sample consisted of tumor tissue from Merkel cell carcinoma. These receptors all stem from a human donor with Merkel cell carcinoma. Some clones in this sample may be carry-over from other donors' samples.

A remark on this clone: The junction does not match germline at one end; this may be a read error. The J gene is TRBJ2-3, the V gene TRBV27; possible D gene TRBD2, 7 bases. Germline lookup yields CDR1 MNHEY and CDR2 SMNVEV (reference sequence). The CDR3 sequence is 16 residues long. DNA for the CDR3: TGTACCAGCAGTGGATACTGGGGAGGGGGGACAGATACGCAGTATTTT. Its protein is CTSSGYWGGGTDTQYF.

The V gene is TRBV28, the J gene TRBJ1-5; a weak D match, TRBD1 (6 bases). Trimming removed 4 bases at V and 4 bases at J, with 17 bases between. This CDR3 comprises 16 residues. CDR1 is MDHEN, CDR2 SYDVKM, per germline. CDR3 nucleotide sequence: TGTGCCAGCAGTTCCCGGGACAACTGGGCGAATCAGCCCCAGCATTTT. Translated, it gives CASSSRDNWANQPQHF.

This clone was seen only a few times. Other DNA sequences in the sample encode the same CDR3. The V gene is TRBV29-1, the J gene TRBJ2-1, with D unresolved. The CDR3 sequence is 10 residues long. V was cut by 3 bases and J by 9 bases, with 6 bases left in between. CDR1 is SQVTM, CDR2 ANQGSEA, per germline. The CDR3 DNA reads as TGCAGCGTTGAGGGTGTTGAGCAGTTCTTC. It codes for CSVEGVEQFF.

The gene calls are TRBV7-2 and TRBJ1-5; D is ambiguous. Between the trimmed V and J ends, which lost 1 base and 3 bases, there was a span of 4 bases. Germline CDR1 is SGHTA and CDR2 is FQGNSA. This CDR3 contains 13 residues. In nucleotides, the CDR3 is TGTGCCAGCAGCTTAGTTCCCAATCAGCCCCAGCATTTT. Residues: CASSLVPNQPQHF.

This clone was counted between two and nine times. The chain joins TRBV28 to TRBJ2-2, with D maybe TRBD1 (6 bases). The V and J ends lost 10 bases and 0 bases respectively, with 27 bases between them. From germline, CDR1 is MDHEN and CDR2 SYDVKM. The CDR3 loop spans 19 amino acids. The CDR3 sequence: CAITTVLQGRSPNTGELFF. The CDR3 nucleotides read TGTGCCATCACGACAGTTCTCCAGGGGCGGTCCCCGAACACCGGGGAGCTGTTTTTT.

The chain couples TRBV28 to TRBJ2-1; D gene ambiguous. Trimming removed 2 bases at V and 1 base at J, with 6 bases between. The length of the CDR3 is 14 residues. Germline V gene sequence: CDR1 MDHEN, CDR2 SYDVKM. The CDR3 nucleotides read TGTGCCAGCAGTTTAGTGGGTTCCTACAATGAGCAGTTCTTC. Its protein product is CASSLVGSYNEQFF.

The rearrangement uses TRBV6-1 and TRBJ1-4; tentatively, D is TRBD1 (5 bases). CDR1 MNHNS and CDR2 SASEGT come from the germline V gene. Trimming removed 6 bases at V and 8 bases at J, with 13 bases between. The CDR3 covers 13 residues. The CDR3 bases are TGTGCCAGCAGGGCAGGGCCGGGGGAAAAACTGTTTTTT. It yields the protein CASRAGPGEKLFF.

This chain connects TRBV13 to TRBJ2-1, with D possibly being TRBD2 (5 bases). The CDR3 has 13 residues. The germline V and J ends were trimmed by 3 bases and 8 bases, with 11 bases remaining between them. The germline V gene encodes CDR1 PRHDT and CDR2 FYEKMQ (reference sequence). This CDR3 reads CASSLQAADEQFF. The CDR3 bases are TGTGCCAGCAGCTTGCAGGCAGCGGATGAGCAGTTCTTC.

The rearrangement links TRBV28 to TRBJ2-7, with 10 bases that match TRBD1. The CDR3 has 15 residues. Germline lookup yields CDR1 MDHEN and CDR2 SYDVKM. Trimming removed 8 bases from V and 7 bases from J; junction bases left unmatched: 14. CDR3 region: CASGRNRQGAGEQYF. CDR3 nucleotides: TGTGCCAGCGGACGCAATCGACAGGGGGCAGGGGAGCAGTACTTC.

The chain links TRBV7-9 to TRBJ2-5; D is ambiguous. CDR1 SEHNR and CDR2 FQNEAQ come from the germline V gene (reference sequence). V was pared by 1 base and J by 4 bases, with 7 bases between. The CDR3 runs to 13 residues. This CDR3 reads CASSLVTGETQYF. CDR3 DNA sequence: TGTGCCAGCAGCTTAGTCACGGGAGAGACCCAGTACTTC.

The CDR3 DNA follows: TGTGCCACCCTACCGGACAGGGTGAACGAGCAGTACTTC. Protein product: CATLPDRVNEQYF. The chain uses TRBV2 and TRBJ2-7; 8 nucleotides agree with TRBD1. V shed 10 bases, J shed 5 bases, and the junction held 10 bases outside the gene matches. Germline values: CDR1 SNHLY, CDR2 FYNNEI. The CDR3 loop spans 13 amino acids.

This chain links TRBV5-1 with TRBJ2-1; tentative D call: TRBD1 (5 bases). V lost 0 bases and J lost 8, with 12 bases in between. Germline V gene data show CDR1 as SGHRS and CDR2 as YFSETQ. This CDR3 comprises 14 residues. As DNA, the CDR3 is TGCGCCAGCAGCTTGGCGGCAGGGCCCGATGAGCAGTTCTTC. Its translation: CASSLAAGPDEQFF.

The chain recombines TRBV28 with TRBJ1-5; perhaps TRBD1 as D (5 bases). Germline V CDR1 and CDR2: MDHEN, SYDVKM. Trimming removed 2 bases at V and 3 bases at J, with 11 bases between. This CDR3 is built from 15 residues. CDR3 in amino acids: CASSLGGTANQPQHF. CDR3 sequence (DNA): TGTGCCAGCAGTTTAGGGGGGACTGCCAATCAGCCCCAGCATTTT.

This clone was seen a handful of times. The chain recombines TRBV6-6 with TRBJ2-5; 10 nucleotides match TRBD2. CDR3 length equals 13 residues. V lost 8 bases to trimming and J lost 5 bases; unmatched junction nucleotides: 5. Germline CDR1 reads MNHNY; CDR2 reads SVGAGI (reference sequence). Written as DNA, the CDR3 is TGTGCCAGCCAGGGACTAGCGATGGAGACCCAGTACTTC. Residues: CASQGLAMETQYF.

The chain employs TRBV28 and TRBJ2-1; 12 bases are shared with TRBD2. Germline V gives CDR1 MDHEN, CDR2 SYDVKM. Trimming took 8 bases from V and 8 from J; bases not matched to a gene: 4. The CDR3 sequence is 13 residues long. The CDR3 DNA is TGTGCCAGCCGACTAGCGGGAGAACATGAGCAGTTCTTC. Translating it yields CASRLAGEHEQFF.

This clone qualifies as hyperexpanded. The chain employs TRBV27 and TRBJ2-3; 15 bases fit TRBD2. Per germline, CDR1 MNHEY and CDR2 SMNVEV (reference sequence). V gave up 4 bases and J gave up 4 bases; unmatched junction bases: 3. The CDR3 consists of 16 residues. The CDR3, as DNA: TGTGCCAGCAGTTCGGGACTAGCGGGAGGATCAGATACGCAGTATTTT. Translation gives CASSSGLAGGSDTQYF.